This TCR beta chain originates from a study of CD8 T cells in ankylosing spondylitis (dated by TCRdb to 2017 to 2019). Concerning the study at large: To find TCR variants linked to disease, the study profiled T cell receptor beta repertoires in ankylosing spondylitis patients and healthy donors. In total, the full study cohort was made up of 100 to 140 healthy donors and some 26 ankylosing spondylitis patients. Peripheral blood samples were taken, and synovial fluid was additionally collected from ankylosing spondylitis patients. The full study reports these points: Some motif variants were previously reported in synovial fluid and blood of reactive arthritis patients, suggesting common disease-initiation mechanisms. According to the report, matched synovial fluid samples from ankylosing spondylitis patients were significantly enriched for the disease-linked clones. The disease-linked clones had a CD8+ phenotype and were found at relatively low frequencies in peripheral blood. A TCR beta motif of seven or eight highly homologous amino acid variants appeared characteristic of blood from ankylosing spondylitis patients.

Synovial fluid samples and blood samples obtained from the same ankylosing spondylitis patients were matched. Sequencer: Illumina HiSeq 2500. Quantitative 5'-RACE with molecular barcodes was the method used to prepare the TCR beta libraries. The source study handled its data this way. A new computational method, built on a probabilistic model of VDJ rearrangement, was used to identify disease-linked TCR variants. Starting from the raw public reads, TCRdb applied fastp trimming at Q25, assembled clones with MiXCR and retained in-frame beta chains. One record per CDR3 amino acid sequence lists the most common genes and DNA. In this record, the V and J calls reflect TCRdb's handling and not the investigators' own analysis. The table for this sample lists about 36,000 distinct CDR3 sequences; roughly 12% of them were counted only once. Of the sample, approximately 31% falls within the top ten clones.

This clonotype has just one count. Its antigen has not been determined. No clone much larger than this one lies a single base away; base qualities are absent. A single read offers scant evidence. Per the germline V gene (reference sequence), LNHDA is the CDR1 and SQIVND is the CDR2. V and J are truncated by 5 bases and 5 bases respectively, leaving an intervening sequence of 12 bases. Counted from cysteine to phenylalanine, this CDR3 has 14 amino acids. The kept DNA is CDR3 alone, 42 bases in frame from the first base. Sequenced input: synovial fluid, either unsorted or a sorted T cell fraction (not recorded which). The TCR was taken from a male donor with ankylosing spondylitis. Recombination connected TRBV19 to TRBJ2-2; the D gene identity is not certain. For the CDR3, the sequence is CASSHLDVTGELFF. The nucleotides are TGTGCCAGTAGTCATCTGGACGTAACCGGGGAGCTGTTTTTT.